This T cell receptor beta chain originates from a study of blood T cell repertoires in COVID-19. The method was immunoSEQ multiplex PCR; TCRdb's version includes in-frame clones alone and lacks a portion of them. The profile shows about 250,000 clones, 90% of them singletons. The germline V gene has CDR1 SQVTM and CDR2 ANQGSEA. The CDR3 loop spans 13 amino acids. Deletions cut 0 bases from V and 4 bases from J, with 9 bases between. This clonotype originated in an older woman with COVID-19, enrolled during active disease. The sequenced sample was peripheral blood. V and J are TRBV29-1 and TRBJ1-2; TRBD1 might be the D (5 bases). For the CDR3, the DNA is TGCAGCGTTGAAGAGTACAGGACCTATGGCTACACCTTC. Its protein product is CSVEEYRTYGYTF.